Listed below are T cell receptor beta chains from one sample, sequenced in a study of beta chain features in type 1 diabetes. Data came from immunoSEQ multiplex PCR; TCRdb stores just in-frame clones and leaves some out. The sample lists fewer than 400,000 clones; around 9.3% were seen once. The sample taken for sequencing was central memory CD4+ T cells from blood. The receptor set was obtained from a man aged 25 to 40 with type 1 diabetes. CDR3s include the opening cysteine and the closing phenylalanine or tryptophan. The D gene is left open where the match is weak. Clone size, where shown, is once, few, many, or a class for clones that have expanded.

TRBD1	TRBV5-6	TRBJ1-3	NA	CASSFKGQGAWNTIYF	TGTGCCAGCAGCTTCAAGGGACAGGGGGCCTGGAACACCATATATTTT
NA	TRBV2	TRBJ2-2	NA	CASNPGRMNTGELFF	TGTGCCAGCAATCCGGGACGAATGAACACCGGGGAGCTGTTTTTT
NA	TRBV6-5	TRBJ1-5	NA	CASSIEGRSNQPQHF	TGTGCCAGCAGTATTGAGGGGCGTAGCAATCAGCCCCAGCATTTT
NA	TRBV6-5	TRBJ1-6	NA	CASMKGSGSPLHF	TGTGCCAGCATGAAAGGGAGCGGATCACCCCTCCACTTT
NA	TRBV5-1	TRBJ1-1	NA	CASSEMGSGETEAFF	TGCGCCAGCAGCGAGATGGGGAGTGGAGAAACTGAAGCTTTCTTT
NA	TRBV7-9	TRBJ2-3	few	CASSLGGAGYTNTQYF	TGTGCCAGCAGCTTAGGAGGCGCAGGGTACACGAATACGCAGTATTTT
NA	TRBV2	TRBJ1-1	NA	CASSRELGTEAFF	TGTGCCAGCAGTAGGGAATTGGGTACTGAAGCTTTCTTT
NA	TRBV7-2	TRBJ2-1	few	CASSSRVEQFF	TGTGCCAGCAGCAGCCGGGTTGAGCAGTTCTTC
NA	TRBV28	TRBJ2-1	NA	CASGDPTASSYNEQFF	TGTGCCAGCGGGGACCCGACTGCAAGCTCCTACAATGAGCAGTTCTTC
NA	TRBV29-1	TRBJ1-1	few	CSVQVFTEAFF	TGCAGCGTACAGGTCTTCACTGAAGCTTTCTTT